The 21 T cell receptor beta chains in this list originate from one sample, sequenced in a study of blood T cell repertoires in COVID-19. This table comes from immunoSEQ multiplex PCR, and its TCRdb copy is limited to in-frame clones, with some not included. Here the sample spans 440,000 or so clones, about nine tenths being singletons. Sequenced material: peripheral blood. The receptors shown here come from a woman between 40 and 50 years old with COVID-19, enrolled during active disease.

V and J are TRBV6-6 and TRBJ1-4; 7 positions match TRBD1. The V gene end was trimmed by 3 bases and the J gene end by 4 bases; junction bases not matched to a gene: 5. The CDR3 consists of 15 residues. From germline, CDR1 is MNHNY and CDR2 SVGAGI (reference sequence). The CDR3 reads CASSYLDRFNEKLFF. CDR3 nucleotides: TGTGCCAGCAGTTATTTGGACAGGTTTAATGAAAAACTGTTTTTT.

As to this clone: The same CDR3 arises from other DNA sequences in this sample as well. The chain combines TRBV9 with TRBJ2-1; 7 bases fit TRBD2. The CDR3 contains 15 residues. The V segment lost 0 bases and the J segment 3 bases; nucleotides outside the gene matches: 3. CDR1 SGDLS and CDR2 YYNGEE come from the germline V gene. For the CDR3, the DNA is TGTGCCAGCAGCGTAGCCGGGGGGAGCTACAATGAGCAGTTCTTC. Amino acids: CASSVAGGSYNEQFF. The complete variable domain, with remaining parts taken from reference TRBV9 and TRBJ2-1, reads DSGVTQTPKHLITATGQRVTLRCSPRSGDLSVYWYQQSLDQGLQFLIQYYNGEERAKGNILERFSAQQFPDLHSELNLSSLELGDSALYFCASSVAGGSYNEQFFGPGTRLTVL.

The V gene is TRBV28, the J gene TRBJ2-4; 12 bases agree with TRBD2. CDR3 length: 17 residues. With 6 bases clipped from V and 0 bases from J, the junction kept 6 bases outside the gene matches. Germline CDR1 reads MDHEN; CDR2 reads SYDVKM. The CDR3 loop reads CASRLRLAGVAKNIQYF. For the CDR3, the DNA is TGTGCCAGCAGGCTAAGACTAGCGGGAGTAGCCAAAAACATTCAGTACTTC.

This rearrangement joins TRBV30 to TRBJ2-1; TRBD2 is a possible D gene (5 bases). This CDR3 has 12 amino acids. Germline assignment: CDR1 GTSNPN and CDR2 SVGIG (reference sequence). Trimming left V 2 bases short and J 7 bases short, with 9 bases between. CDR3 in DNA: TGTGCCTGGAGTCCGGGGAAGAATGAGCAGTTCTTC. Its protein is CAWSPGKNEQFF.

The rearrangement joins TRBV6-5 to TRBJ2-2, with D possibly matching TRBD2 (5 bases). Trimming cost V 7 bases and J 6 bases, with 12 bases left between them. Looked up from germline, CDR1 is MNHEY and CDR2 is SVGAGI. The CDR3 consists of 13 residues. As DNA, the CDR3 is TGTGCCAGCATACTGACGGAGGCCGGGGAGCTGTTTTTT. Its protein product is CASILTEAGELFF.

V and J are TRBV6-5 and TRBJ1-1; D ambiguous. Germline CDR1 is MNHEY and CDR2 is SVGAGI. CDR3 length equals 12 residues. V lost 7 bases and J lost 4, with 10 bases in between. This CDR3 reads CASTAGSTEAFF. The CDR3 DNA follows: TGTGCCAGCACGGCGGGGAGCACTGAAGCTTTCTTT.

The CDR3, as DNA: TGTGCCAGCAGCTTAAATGGCGGTTCCTCTGGAAACACCATATATTTT. Translation gives CASSLNGGSSGNTIYF. The chain links TRBV7-3 to TRBJ1-3, with D unresolved. The CDR3 covers 16 residues. Looked up from germline, CDR1 is SGHTA and CDR2 is FQGTGA. Trimming cost V 1 base and J 0 bases, with 10 bases left between them.

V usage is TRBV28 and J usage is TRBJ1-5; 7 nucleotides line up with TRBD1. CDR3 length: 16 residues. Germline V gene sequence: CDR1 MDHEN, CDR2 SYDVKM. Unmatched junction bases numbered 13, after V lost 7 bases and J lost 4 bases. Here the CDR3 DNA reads TGTGCCAGCACCCACTTCCGGGACAGAGAAAATCAGCCCCAGCATTTT. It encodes CASTHFRDRENQPQHF.

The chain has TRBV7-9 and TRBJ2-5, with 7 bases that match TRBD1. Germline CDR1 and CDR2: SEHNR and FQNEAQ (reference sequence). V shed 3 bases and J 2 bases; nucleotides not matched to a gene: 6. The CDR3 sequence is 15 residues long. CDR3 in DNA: TGTGCCAGCAGCTTCGGGGACAGTGCTCAAGAGACCCAGTACTTC. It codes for CASSFGDSAQETQYF.

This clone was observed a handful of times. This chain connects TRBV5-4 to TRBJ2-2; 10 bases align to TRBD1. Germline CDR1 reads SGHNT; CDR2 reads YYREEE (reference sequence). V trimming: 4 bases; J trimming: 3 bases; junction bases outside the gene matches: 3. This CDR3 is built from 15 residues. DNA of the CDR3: TGTGCCAGCAGCGTGGGACAGGGGTACACCGGGGAGCTGTTTTTT. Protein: CASSVGQGYTGELFF.

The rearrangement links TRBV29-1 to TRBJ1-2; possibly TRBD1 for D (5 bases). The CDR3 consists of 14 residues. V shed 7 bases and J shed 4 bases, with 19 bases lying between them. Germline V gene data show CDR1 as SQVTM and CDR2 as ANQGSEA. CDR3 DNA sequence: TGCAGCGCAGGTCGGCAGGGCCCATCCTATGGCTACACCTTC. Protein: CSAGRQGPSYGYTF.

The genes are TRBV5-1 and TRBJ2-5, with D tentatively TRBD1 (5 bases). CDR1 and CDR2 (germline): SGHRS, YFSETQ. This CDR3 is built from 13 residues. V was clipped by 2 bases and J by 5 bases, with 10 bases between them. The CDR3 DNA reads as TGCGCCAGCAGCTTAATCAGGGTCGAGACCCAGTACTTC. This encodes CASSLIRVETQYF.

The CDR3 is CASSERTGDQPQHF. Here the CDR3 DNA reads TGTGCCAGCAGTGAAAGGACAGGGGACCAGCCCCAGCATTTT. This chain joins TRBV2 and TRBJ1-5; the match to TRBD1 covers 9 bases. Germline trimming cut 2 bases from V and 7 bases from J; bases unmatched to any gene: 3. Germline V lookup: CDR1 SNHLY, CDR2 FYNNEI. The CDR3 consists of 14 residues.

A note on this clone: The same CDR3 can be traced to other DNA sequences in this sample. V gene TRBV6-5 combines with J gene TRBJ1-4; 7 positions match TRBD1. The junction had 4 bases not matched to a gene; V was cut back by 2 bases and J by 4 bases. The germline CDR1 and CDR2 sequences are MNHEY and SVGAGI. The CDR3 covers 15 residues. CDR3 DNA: TGTGCCAGCAGTTACACGGGACAGATTAATGAAAAACTGTTTTTT. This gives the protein CASSYTGQINEKLFF.

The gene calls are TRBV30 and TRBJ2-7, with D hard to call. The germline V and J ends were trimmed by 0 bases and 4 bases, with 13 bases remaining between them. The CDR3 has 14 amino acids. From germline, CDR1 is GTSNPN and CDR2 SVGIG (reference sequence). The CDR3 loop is CAWSVQPRKYEQYF. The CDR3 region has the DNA TGTGCCTGGAGTGTCCAGCCGAGGAAGTACGAGCAGTACTTC.

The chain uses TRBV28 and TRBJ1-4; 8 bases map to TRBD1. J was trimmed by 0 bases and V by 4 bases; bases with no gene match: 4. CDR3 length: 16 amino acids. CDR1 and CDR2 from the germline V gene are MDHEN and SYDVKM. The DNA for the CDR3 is TGTGCCAGCAGTTCTACAGGGGGAGCAACTAATGAAAAACTGTTTTTT. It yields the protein CASSSTGGATNEKLFF.

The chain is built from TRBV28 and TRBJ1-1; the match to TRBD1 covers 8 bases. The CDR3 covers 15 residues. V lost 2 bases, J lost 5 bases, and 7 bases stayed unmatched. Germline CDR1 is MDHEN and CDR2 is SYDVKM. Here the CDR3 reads CASSLGGTGVTEAFF. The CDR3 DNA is TGTGCCAGCAGTTTAGGAGGGACAGGAGTGACTGAAGCTTTCTTT.

Here the CDR3 DNA reads TGTGCCACCAGTGTTCCTAACAGGGGAGGTTTTGCAGATACGCAGTATTTT. The encoded protein is CATSVPNRGGFADTQYF. The V call is TRBV24-1, the J call TRBJ2-3; possible D gene TRBD1, 7 bases. The CDR3 totals 17 residues. V was cut by 5 bases and J by 4 bases, with 21 bases left in between. The germline CDR1 and CDR2 sequences are KGHDR and SFDVKD.

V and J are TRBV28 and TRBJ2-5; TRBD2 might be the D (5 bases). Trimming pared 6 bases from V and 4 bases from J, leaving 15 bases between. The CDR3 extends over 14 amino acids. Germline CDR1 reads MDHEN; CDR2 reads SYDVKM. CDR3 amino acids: CASSNGLNRETQYF. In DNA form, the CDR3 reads TGTGCCAGCAGCAACGGACTGAACCGAGAGACCCAGTACTTC.

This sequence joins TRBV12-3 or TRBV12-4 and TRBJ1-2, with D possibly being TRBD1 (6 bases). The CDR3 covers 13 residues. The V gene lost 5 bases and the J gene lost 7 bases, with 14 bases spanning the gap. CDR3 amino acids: CASSQGQTIGYTF. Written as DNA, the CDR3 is TGTGCCAGCAGTCAAGGACAGACAATTGGCTACACCTTC.

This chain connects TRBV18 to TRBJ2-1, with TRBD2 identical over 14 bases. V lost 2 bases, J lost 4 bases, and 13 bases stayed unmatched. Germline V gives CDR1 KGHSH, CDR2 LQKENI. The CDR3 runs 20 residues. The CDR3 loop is CASSPGGGLAGAYLYNEQFF. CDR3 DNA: TGTGCCAGCTCACCAGGCGGGGGACTAGCGGGGGCCTATCTTTACAATGAGCAGTTCTTC.